This T cell receptor beta chain was identified in a study of blood T cell repertoires in COVID-19. Study details: The United States, Italy and Spain provided the acute and convalescent COVID-19 samples. Sample material is recorded as cDNA or gDNA derived from T cells, B-cell-depleted T cells, or PBMCs.

This clone was counted between two and nine times. There are 19 residues in the CDR3. Per the authors' pipeline: The authors estimated nucleated cell counts from reference gene primer amplification. Clones were sequenced by immunoSEQ multiplex PCR, and TCRdb holds only the in-frame ones, with some missing. D and trimming come from the DNA, and the V and J calls and clone size come from that table. The data show roughly 260,000 clones, with 65% to 80% seen just once and 4% to 4.5% held by the top ten. The sample consisted of peripheral blood. This sequence was found in a woman aged 40 to 50 with active or convalescent COVID-19. The V call is TRBV21-1, the J call TRBJ2-7; TRBD2 is the table's D call and was not checked against the DNA. TRBV21-1 is an annotated pseudogene. The CDR3 reads CASSKDGLAGGPVRYEQYF. In DNA, the CDR3 is TGTGCCAGCAGCAAGGACGGACTAGCGGGGGGACCCGTCCGGTACGAGCAGTACTTC.